These 3 T cell receptor beta chains originate from one sample sequenced in a study of T cell repertoires in cytomegalovirus infection (dated by TCRdb to between 2018 and 2020). Instrument used: Illumina HiSeq 1500. Using fastp at Q25 and MiXCR, TCRdb reprocessed the public reads and kept productive beta chains. A single entry per CDR3 protein holds the most common genes and DNA from its merged rows. The sample data list more than 200,000 distinct CDR3 sequences, and approximately 10% of these were observed just once. The ten largest clones capture over 13% of the sample. The specimen sequenced was PBMCs. Receptors originate from a human donor in good health (CMV status not recorded). Some clones in this sample may be carry-over from other donors' samples.

This clonotype was recorded a few times. The rearrangement joins TRBV11-3 to TRBJ1-5; possible D gene TRBD1, 5 bases. The CDR3 contains 15 residues. With 3 bases removed from V and 0 bases from J, the gap between germline ends came to 9 bases. Germline values: CDR1 SGHNT, CDR2 YENEEA. Here the CDR3 reads CASSFGANSNQPQHF. The CDR3 DNA reads TGTGCCAGCAGCTTCGGGGCAAATAGCAATCAGCCCCAGCATTTT.

This clonotype was detected many times. J is TRBJ2-5 and V is TRBV7-9, with D possibly being TRBD1 (5 bases). The CDR3 loop spans 13 amino acids. Per germline, CDR1 SEHNR and CDR2 FQNEAQ (reference sequence). V was shortened by 6 bases and J by 2 bases, with 10 bases between the two germline ends. The CDR3 DNA is TGTGCCAGCAGGAACCGACAGCAAGAGACCCAGTACTTC. Amino acids: CASRNRQQETQYF.

This clonotype has at least ten counts. The chain carries TRBV25-1 and TRBJ1-2; no reliable D call. The CDR3 is made up of 12 amino acids. V dropped 2 bases and J dropped 8 bases, with 9 bases sitting between them. CDR1 is MGHDK, CDR2 SYGVNS, per germline. The CDR3 bases are TGTGCCAGCAGTGAACGGTTCGGAGGCTACACCTTC. Translation gives CASSERFGGYTF.